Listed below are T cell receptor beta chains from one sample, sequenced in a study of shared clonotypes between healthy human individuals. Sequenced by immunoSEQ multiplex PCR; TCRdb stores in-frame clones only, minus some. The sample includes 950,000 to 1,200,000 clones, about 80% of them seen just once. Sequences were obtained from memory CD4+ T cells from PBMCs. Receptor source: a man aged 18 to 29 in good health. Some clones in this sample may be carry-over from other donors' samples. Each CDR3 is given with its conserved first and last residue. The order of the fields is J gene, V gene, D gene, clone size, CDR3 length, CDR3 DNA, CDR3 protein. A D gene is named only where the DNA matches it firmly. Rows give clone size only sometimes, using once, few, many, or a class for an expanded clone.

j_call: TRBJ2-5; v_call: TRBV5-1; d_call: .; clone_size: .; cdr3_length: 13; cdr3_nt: TGCGCCAGCAGCCGCCTGGAACAAGAGACCCAGTACTTC; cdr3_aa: CASSRLEQETQYF
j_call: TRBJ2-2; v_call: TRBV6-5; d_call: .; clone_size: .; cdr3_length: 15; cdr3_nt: TGTGCCAGCAGCCCTACGTTCACAAACACCGGGGAGCTGTTTTTT; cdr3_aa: CASSPTFTNTGELFF
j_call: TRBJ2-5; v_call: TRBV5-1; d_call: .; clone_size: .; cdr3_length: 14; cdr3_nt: TGCGCCAGCAGCACCCAGCCAGGGGCGGAGACCCAGTACTTC; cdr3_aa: CASSTQPGAETQYF
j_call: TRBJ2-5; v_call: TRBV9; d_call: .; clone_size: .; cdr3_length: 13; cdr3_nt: TGTGCCAGCAGCGGGGACACGGGAGAGACCCAGTACTTC; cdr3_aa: CASSGDTGETQYF
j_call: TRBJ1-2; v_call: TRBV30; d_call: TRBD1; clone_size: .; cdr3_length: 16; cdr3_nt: TGTGCCTGGAGTGTCAACCAACAGGGGACTCACTATGGCTACACATTC; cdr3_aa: CAWSVNQQGTHYGYTF
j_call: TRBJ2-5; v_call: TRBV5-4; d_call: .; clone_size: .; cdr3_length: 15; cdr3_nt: TGTGCCAGCAGCTCGGTGTGGGCGGGTCAAGAGACCCAGTACTTC; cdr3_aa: CASSSVWAGQETQYF
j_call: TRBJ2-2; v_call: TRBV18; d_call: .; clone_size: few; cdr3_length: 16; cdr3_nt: TGTGCCAGCTCACCACTAGGCCGGCTAAACACCGGGGAGCTGTTTTTT; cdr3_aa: CASSPLGRLNTGELFF
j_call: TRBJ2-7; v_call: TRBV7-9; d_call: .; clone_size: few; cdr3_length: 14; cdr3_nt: TGTGCCAGCAGCTTAGACCTGTCCCCCTACGAGCAGTACTTC; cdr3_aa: CASSLDLSPYEQYF
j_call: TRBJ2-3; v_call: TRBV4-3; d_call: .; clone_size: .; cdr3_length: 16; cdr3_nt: TGCGCCAGCAGCCAAGATTCCCACGGGAGAGCAGATACGCAGTATTTT; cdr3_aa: CASSQDSHGRADTQYF
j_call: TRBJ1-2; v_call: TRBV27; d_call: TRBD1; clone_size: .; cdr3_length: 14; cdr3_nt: TGTGCCAGCAGTACACACAGGGGTTCGGATGGCTACACCTTC; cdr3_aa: CASSTHRGSDGYTF
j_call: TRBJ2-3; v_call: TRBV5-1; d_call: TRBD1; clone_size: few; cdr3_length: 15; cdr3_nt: TGCGCCAGCACCCTCGGGACAGGGAGCACAGATACGCAGTATTTT; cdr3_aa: CASTLGTGSTDTQYF
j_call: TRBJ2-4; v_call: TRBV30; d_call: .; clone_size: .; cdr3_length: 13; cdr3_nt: TGTGCCTGGAGCGGGCCAGGAGGAAACATTCAGTACTTC; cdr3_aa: CAWSGPGGNIQYF
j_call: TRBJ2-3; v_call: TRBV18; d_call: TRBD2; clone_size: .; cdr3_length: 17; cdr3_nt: TGTGCCAGCTCCCCAGTTTTGGTAGCGGGATCCCCGGGTACGCAGTATTTT; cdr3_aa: CASSPVLVAGSPGTQYF
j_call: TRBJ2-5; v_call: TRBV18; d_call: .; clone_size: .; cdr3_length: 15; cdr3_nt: TGTGCCAGCTCACCCCCATACAGGGTTCGGGAGACCCAGTACTTC; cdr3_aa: CASSPPYRVRETQYF
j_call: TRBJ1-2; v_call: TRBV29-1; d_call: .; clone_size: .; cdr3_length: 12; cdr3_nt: TGCAGCGTTAGAGACCTTTTCGATGGCTACACCTTC; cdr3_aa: CSVRDLFDGYTF
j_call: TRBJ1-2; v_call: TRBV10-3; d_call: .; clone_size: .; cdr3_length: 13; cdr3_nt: TGTGCCATCAGTGGGGACGGTAACTATGGCTACACCTTC; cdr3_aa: CAISGDGNYGYTF
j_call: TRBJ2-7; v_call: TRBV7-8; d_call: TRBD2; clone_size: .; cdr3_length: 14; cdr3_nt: TGTGCCAGCAGCTTAGTTGGCGGGGGGGACGAGCAGTACTTC; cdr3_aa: CASSLVGGGDEQYF
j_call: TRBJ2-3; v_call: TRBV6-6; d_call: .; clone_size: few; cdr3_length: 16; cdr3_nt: TGTGCCAGCAGTTACTTGCCTAGCGCCCGCACAGATACGCAGTATTTT; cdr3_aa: CASSYLPSARTDTQYF
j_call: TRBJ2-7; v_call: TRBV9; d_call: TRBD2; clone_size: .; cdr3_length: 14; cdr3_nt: TGTGCCAGCAGCCCACTAGCGGGACCCTACGAGCAGTACTTC; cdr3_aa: CASSPLAGPYEQYF
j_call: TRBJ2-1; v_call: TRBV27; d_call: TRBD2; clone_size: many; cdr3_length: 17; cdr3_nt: TGTGCCAGCAGTCTTGGGACTAGCGGGAGGACTTACAATGAGCAGTTCTTC; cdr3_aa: CASSLGTSGRTYNEQFF
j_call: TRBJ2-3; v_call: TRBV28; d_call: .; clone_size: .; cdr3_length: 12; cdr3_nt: TGTGCCAGCAGCCGTGGACCAGATACGCAGTATTTT; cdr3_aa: CASSRGPDTQYF
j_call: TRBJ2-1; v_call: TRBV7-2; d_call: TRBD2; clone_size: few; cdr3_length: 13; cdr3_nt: TGTGCCAGCAGCCCAGCGACTAGCGGGGAGCAGTTCTTC; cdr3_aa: CASSPATSGEQFF